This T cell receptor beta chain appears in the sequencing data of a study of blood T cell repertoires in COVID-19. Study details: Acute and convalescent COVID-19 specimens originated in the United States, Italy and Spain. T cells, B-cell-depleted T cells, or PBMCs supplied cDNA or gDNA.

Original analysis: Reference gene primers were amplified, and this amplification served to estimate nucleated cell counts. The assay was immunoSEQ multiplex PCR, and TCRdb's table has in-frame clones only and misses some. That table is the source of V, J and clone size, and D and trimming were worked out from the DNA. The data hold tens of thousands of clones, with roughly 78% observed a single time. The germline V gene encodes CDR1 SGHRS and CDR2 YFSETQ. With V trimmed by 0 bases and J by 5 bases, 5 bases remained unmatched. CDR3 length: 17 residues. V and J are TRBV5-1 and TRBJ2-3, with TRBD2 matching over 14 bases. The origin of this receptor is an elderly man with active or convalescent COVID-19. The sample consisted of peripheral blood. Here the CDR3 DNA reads TGCGCCAGCAGCTTGGGACTAGCGGGAGGGTCCCAAGATACGCAGTATTTT. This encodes CASSLGLAGGSQDTQYF.